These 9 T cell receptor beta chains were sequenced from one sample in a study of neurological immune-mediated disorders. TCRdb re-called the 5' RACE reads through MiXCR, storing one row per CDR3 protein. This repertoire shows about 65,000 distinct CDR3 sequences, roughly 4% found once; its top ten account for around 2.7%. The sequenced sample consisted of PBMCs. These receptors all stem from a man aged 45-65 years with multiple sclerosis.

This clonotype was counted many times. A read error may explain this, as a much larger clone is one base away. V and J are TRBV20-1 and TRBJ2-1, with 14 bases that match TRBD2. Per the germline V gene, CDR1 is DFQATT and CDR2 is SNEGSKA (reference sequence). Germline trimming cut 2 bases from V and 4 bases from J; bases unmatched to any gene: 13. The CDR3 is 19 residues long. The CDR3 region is CSARRTSGGTFKSYNEQFF. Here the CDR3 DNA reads TGCAGTGCTAGACGGACTAGCGGGGGGACTTTTAAATCATACAATGAGCAGTTCTTC.

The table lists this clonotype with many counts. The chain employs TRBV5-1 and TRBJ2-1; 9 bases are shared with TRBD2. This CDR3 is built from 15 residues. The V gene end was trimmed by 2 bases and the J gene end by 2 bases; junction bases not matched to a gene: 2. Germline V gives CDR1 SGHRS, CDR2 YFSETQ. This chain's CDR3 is CASSFSGGPYNEQFF. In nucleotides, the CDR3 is TGCGCCAGCAGCTTTAGCGGGGGTCCCTACAATGAGCAGTTCTTC.

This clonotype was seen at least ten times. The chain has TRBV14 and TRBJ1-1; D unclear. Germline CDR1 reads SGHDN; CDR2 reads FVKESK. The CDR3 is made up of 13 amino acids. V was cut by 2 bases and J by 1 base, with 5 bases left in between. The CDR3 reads CASSQFKNTEAFF. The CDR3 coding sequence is TGTGCCAGCAGCCAATTTAAGAACACTGAAGCTTTCTTT.

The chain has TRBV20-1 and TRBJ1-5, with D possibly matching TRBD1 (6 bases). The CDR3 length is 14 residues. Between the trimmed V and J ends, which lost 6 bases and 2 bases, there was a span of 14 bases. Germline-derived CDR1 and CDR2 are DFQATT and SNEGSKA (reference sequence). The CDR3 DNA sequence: TGCAGTGCGACAAGGGGGGGCGGCAATCAGCCCCAGCATTTT. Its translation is CSATRGGGNQPQHF.

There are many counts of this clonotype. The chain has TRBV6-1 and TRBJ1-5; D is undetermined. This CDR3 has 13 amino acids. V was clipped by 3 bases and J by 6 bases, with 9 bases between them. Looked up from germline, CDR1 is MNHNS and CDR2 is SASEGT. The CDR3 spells CASSDWEGQPQHF. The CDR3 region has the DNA TGTGCCAGCAGTGATTGGGAGGGTCAGCCCCAGCATTTT.

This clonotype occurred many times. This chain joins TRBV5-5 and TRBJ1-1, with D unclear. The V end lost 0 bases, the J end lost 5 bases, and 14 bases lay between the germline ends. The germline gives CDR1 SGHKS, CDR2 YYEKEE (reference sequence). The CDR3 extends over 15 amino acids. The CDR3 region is CASSLVGLGLTEAFF. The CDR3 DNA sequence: TGTGCCAGCAGCTTGGTAGGACTTGGTCTTACTGAAGCTTTCTTT.

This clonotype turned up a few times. CDR3 sequence reads: CASSPLPSGTGGQETQYF. The CDR3 DNA reads as TGTGCCAGCTCACCCCTCCCATCCGGGACAGGGGGCCAAGAGACCCAGTACTTC. This rearrangement joins TRBV18 to TRBJ2-5, with TRBD1 matching over 11 bases. Germline trimming cut 3 bases from V and 1 base from J; bases unmatched to any gene: 10. Germline CDR1 KGHSH, CDR2 LQKENI. The CDR3 totals 18 residues.

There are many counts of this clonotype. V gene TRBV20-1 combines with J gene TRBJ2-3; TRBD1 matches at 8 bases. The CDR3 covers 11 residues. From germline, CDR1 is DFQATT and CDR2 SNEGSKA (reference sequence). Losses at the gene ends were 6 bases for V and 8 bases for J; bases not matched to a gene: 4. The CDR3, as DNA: TGCAGTGCCGCCCAGGGGGCTACGCAGTATTTT. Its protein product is CSAAQGATQYF.

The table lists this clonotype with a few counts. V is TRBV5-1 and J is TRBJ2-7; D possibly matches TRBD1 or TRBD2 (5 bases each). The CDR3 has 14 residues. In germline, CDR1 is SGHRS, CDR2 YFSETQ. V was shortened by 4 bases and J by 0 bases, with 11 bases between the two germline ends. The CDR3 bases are TGCGCCAGCAGCGGAACCGGGACCTCCTACGAGCAGTACTTC. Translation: CASSGTGTSYEQYF.